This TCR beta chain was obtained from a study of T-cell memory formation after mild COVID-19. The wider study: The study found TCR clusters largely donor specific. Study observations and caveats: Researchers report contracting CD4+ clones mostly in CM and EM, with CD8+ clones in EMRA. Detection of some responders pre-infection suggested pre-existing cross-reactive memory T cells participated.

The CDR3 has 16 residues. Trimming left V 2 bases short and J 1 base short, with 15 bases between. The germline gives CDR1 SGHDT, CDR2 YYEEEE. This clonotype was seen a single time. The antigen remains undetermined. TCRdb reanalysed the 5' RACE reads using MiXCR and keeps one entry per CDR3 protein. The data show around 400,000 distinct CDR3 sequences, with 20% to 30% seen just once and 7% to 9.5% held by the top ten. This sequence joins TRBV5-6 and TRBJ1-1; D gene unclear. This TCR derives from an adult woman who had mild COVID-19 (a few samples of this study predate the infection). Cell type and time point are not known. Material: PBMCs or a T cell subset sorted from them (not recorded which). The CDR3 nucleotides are TGTGCCAGCAGCTTTGAGGGCCGGGCTTCGAACACTGAAGCTTTCTTT. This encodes CASSFEGRASNTEAFF.